This record looks at one TCR beta chain sequence and its context. This sample was included in a study of control samples from healthy donors and cancer patients. Measured with immunoSEQ multiplex PCR; TCRdb has only the in-frame clones, and not every one. The data hold about 120,000 clones, with roughly 91% observed a single time. The CDR3 is 14 residues long. Trimming took off 6 bases at V and 7 bases at J, with 19 bases between the two ends. The germline V gene has CDR1 MNHEY and CDR2 SVGAGI. The sample comprised blood. The source is a woman in her 70s in good health. V is TRBV6-5 and J is TRBJ2-7; D could derive from TRBD1 or TRBD2 (7 bases each). In nucleotides, the CDR3 is TGTGCCAGCAGCCTCAGGGGGGGGGCCGGTGAGCAGTACTTC. It yields the protein CASSLRGGAGEQYF.